This is a list of T cell receptor beta chains from one sample in a study of blood T cell repertoires in COVID-19. The assay was immunoSEQ multiplex PCR, and TCRdb's table has in-frame clones only and misses some. Among 130,000 to 150,000 clones listed, about 87% were seen once. Sample: peripheral blood. Receptors originate from a woman aged 45-60 years with acute or convalescent COVID-19. Each CDR3 is given with its conserved first and last residue. D genes are given only for firm matches. Size is stated for part of the rows, as once, few or many counts, or as a class when the clone is expanded.

v_call: TRBV29-1
clone_size: -
j_call: TRBJ2-7
d_call: -
cdr3_nt: TGCAGCGTTTACCGGGACATCAGCTCCGAGCAGTACTTC
cdr3_aa: CSVYRDISSEQYF

v_call: TRBV9
clone_size: -
j_call: TRBJ2-1
d_call: TRBD2
cdr3_nt: TGTGCCAGCAGCCCTCGTCCAGCGGGGGGACCGTTCTCCTACAATGAGCAGTTCTTC
cdr3_aa: CASSPRPAGGPFSYNEQFF

v_call: TRBV4-1
clone_size: once
j_call: TRBJ2-1
d_call: TRBD1
cdr3_nt: TGCGCCAGCAGCCAAGACAAGGGGGCGGATAATGAGCAGTTCTTC
cdr3_aa: CASSQDKGADNEQFF

v_call: TRBV24-1
clone_size: -
j_call: TRBJ2-1
d_call: TRBD2
cdr3_nt: TGTGCCACCAGTGATCCCGGGACTAGGACCCCCTACAATGAGCAGTTCTTC
cdr3_aa: CATSDPGTRTPYNEQFF

v_call: TRBV4-2
clone_size: -
j_call: TRBJ1-5
d_call: -
cdr3_nt: TGTGCCAGCAGCCTCGGGAGGGATCAGCCCCAGCATTTT
cdr3_aa: CASSLGRDQPQHF

v_call: TRBV13
clone_size: -
j_call: TRBJ2-7
d_call: TRBD2
cdr3_nt: TGTGCCAGCAGCTTAGGGGGACTAGCGGGACCCGAGCAGTACTTC
cdr3_aa: CASSLGGLAGPEQYF

v_call: TRBV18
clone_size: -
j_call: TRBJ2-7
d_call: -
cdr3_nt: TGTGCCAGCTCATCAACCGGAACAGAGTCCTACGAGCAGTACTTC
cdr3_aa: CASSSTGTESYEQYF

v_call: TRBV11-2
clone_size: -
j_call: TRBJ2-5
d_call: TRBD1
cdr3_nt: TGTGCCAGCAGCCCACAGGGGGCAGAGACCCAGTACTTC
cdr3_aa: CASSPQGAETQYF

v_call: TRBV9
clone_size: -
j_call: TRBJ2-7
d_call: -
cdr3_nt: TGTGCCAGCAGCGTAGACCCTTGGGGGCTCACCCAGGTACGGCAGTACTTC
cdr3_aa: CASSVDPWGLTQVRQYF

v_call: TRBV2
clone_size: once
j_call: TRBJ2-1
d_call: TRBD2
cdr3_nt: TGTGCCAGCAGTGCACTAGCGGGAGGGGGGGGCAATGAGCAGTTCTTC
cdr3_aa: CASSALAGGGGNEQFF

v_call: TRBV15
clone_size: -
j_call: TRBJ1-5
d_call: -
cdr3_nt: TGTGCCACCAGCAGAGATTCGGGGGGCGGGAGCAATCAGCCCCAGCATTTT
cdr3_aa: CATSRDSGGGSNQPQHF

v_call: TRBV11-2
clone_size: -
j_call: TRBJ1-1
d_call: TRBD1
cdr3_nt: TGTGCCAGCAGCTTAGATGGCAGGGGGGCCACTGAAGCTTTCTTT
cdr3_aa: CASSLDGRGATEAFF

v_call: TRBV4-2
clone_size: once
j_call: TRBJ2-1
d_call: -
cdr3_nt: TGTGCCAGCAGCCAAGCATATGACTCTGACAATGAGCAGTTCTTC
cdr3_aa: CASSQAYDSDNEQFF

v_call: TRBV29-1
clone_size: -
j_call: TRBJ2-2
d_call: TRBD1
cdr3_nt: TGCAGCGTATACTACGACAGGGGCCCGAACACCGGGGAGCTGTTTTTT
cdr3_aa: CSVYYDRGPNTGELFF

v_call: TRBV28
clone_size: -
j_call: TRBJ2-1
d_call: TRBD2
cdr3_nt: TGTGCCAGCAGAAATAGCGGGGGGGCCTACAATGAGCAGTTCTTC
cdr3_aa: CASRNSGGAYNEQFF

v_call: TRBV2
clone_size: -
j_call: TRBJ1-1
d_call: -
cdr3_nt: TGTGCCAGCAGGGGATTCAGGTCGGGGACTGAAGCTTTCTTT
cdr3_aa: CASRGFRSGTEAFF

v_call: TRBV5-1
clone_size: -
j_call: TRBJ2-7
d_call: TRBD1
cdr3_nt: TGCGCCAGCAGCTTGGGCCTGACAGGGGGGCTGTACGAGCAGTACTTC
cdr3_aa: CASSLGLTGGLYEQYF

v_call: TRBV7-6
clone_size: -
j_call: TRBJ2-3
d_call: -
cdr3_nt: TGTGCCAGCAGCCAGAGGTGGGACAACCTCACAGATACGCAGTATTTT
cdr3_aa: CASSQRWDNLTDTQYF

v_call: TRBV3-1/TRBV3-2
clone_size: -
j_call: TRBJ2-1
d_call: TRBD1
cdr3_nt: TGTGCCAGCAGCCATACAGGGGGCACCTACAATGAGCAGTTCTTC
cdr3_aa: CASSHTGGTYNEQFF

v_call: TRBV19
clone_size: -
j_call: TRBJ1-6
d_call: -
cdr3_nt: TGTGCCAGTAGTATAGGAATCAGCTCCTATAATTCACCCCTCCACTTT
cdr3_aa: CASSIGISSYNSPLHF

v_call: TRBV5-6
clone_size: -
j_call: TRBJ2-7
d_call: -
cdr3_nt: TGTGCCAGCAGTTTGGGCAGCTCCTACGAGCAGTACTTC
cdr3_aa: CASSLGSSYEQYF

v_call: TRBV30
clone_size: -
j_call: TRBJ2-7
d_call: TRBD1
cdr3_nt: TGTGCCTGGAGTGTATCTACAGGGGGATACGAGCAGTACTTC
cdr3_aa: CAWSVSTGGYEQYF

v_call: TRBV7-3
clone_size: -
j_call: TRBJ1-3
d_call: -
cdr3_nt: TGTGCCACCCCCCTGGACAGAAACTCTGGAAACACCATATATTTT
cdr3_aa: CATPLDRNSGNTIYF

v_call: TRBV4-1
clone_size: -
j_call: TRBJ1-3
d_call: TRBD1
cdr3_nt: TGCGCCAGCAGCCATATCGGACAGGGGGACACCATATATTTT
cdr3_aa: CASSHIGQGDTIYF

v_call: TRBV27
clone_size: -
j_call: TRBJ1-2
d_call: TRBD1
cdr3_nt: TGTGCCAGCAGTTTATCGACAGGGGGCAACTATGGCTACACCTTC
cdr3_aa: CASSLSTGGNYGYTF

v_call: TRBV5-1
clone_size: -
j_call: TRBJ1-2
d_call: -
cdr3_nt: TGCGCCAGCAGCTTGGCGATACAGGATCCCTATGGCTACACCTTC
cdr3_aa: CASSLAIQDPYGYTF

v_call: TRBV6-5
clone_size: -
j_call: TRBJ2-7
d_call: -
cdr3_nt: TGTGCCAGCAGTTCCGGGACACGCTACGAGCAGTACTTC
cdr3_aa: CASSSGTRYEQYF

v_call: TRBV29-1
clone_size: -
j_call: TRBJ1-2
d_call: TRBD1
cdr3_nt: TGCAGCGTCCGGGCGGAAGACAGGGGGCTTACTCGTTATGGCTACACCTTC
cdr3_aa: CSVRAEDRGLTRYGYTF

v_call: TRBV15
clone_size: -
j_call: TRBJ1-2
d_call: TRBD1
cdr3_nt: TGTGCCACCAGCAGGAGCCGGGACAGGGGAAATTATGGCTACACCTTC
cdr3_aa: CATSRSRDRGNYGYTF

v_call: TRBV5-1
clone_size: -
j_call: TRBJ1-1
d_call: TRBD1
cdr3_nt: TGCGCCAGCAGCTTGGGGCAGGGGGTCGACCGAACCACTGAAGCTTTCTTT
cdr3_aa: CASSLGQGVDRTTEAFF

v_call: TRBV28
clone_size: -
j_call: TRBJ2-7
d_call: -
cdr3_nt: TGTGCCAGCAGTTCCGGGGTCCACGAGCAGTACTTC
cdr3_aa: CASSSGVHEQYF

v_call: TRBV14
clone_size: -
j_call: TRBJ2-3
d_call: -
cdr3_nt: TGTGCCAGCAGCGTCGGACTTAAGGGTTCCCAGTATTTT
cdr3_aa: CASSVGLKGSQYF

v_call: TRBV11-3
clone_size: -
j_call: TRBJ2-7
d_call: -
cdr3_nt: TGTGCCAGCAGCTTTTCCCCTACGTCCTCACCCTCCTACGAGCAGTACTTC
cdr3_aa: CASSFSPTSSPSYEQYF

v_call: TRBV3-1/TRBV3-2
clone_size: -
j_call: TRBJ2-7
d_call: TRBD2
cdr3_nt: TGTGCCAGCAGCCAAGGCCTAGCGGCCTACGAGCAGTACTTC
cdr3_aa: CASSQGLAAYEQYF

v_call: TRBV10-3
clone_size: -
j_call: TRBJ2-3
d_call: TRBD1
cdr3_nt: TGTGCCATCAGTGACCCGTCAACAGGGGCCGCAGATACGCAGTATTTT
cdr3_aa: CAISDPSTGAADTQYF

v_call: TRBV10-2
clone_size: few
j_call: TRBJ2-7
d_call: -
cdr3_nt: TGCGCCAGCAGTGAGGACAGGTCCTACGAGCAGTACTTC
cdr3_aa: CASSEDRSYEQYF

v_call: TRBV24-1
clone_size: -
j_call: TRBJ2-3
d_call: TRBD2
cdr3_nt: TGTGCCACCAGTGATTTTCGGCTAGCGGGAGGGCACGATACGCAGTATTTT
cdr3_aa: CATSDFRLAGGHDTQYF

v_call: TRBV30
clone_size: few
j_call: TRBJ2-7
d_call: TRBD2
cdr3_nt: TGTGCCTGTAATGGACTAGCCTACGAGCAGTACTTC
cdr3_aa: CACNGLAYEQYF

v_call: TRBV6-5
clone_size: -
j_call: TRBJ1-2
d_call: -
cdr3_nt: TGTGCCAGCAGTTACTCGGGGCGTCAGGGCGACAGCTACACCTTC
cdr3_aa: CASSYSGRQGDSYTF

v_call: TRBV12-5
clone_size: -
j_call: TRBJ1-1
d_call: -
cdr3_nt: TGTGCTAGTGGTCCTCCGTTGATTCACGTTAGAGGTGCTTTCTTT
cdr3_aa: CASGPPLIHVRGAFF

v_call: TRBV19
clone_size: -
j_call: TRBJ1-1
d_call: -
cdr3_nt: TGTGCCAGTAGTATAGGGAGGAACACTGAAGCTTTCTTT
cdr3_aa: CASSIGRNTEAFF

v_call: TRBV3-1/TRBV3-2
clone_size: -
j_call: TRBJ1-2
d_call: TRBD1
cdr3_nt: TGTGCCAGCAGCCGGGGACAGGTCTATGGCTACACCTTC
cdr3_aa: CASSRGQVYGYTF

v_call: TRBV7-3
clone_size: -
j_call: TRBJ2-3
d_call: -
cdr3_nt: TGTGCCAGCAGCTTAGGGGCTACCCTTACCCCAGATACGCAGTATTTT
cdr3_aa: CASSLGATLTPDTQYF

v_call: TRBV5-8
clone_size: -
j_call: TRBJ1-5
d_call: TRBD1
cdr3_nt: TGTGCCAGCAGCTTGAGCCCAGGGGACAGGGGGCGAAAGGGCAATCAGCCCCAGCATTTT
cdr3_aa: CASSLSPGDRGRKGNQPQHF

v_call: TRBV5-1
clone_size: -
j_call: TRBJ2-3
d_call: -
cdr3_nt: TGCGCCAGCAGCAATAGCGGCACAGATACGCAGTATTTT
cdr3_aa: CASSNSGTDTQYF

v_call: TRBV24-1
clone_size: once
j_call: TRBJ2-3
d_call: -
cdr3_nt: TGTGCCACCAGTGATTTTGGCCACACAGATACGCAGTATTTT
cdr3_aa: CATSDFGHTDTQYF

v_call: TRBV5-6
clone_size: -
j_call: TRBJ2-4
d_call: -
cdr3_nt: TGTGCCAGCAGCTCCCCTGGCCTAGCCAAAAACATTCAGTACTTC
cdr3_aa: CASSSPGLAKNIQYF

v_call: TRBV4-1
clone_size: -
j_call: TRBJ1-2
d_call: TRBD1
cdr3_nt: TGCGCCAGCAGCCAAGAGAACAGGGGCGGGTATGGCTACACCTTC
cdr3_aa: CASSQENRGGYGYTF

v_call: TRBV30
clone_size: -
j_call: TRBJ1-2
d_call: TRBD1
cdr3_nt: TGTGCCTGGGTGGGACAGGGGGGCCACTATGGCTACACCTTC
cdr3_aa: CAWVGQGGHYGYTF

v_call: TRBV5-1
clone_size: -
j_call: TRBJ1-4
d_call: TRBD1
cdr3_nt: TGCGCCAGCAGCTGGAAACAGGGGGCGGGCGAAAAACTGTTTTTT
cdr3_aa: CASSWKQGAGEKLFF

v_call: TRBV29-1
clone_size: -
j_call: TRBJ2-7
d_call: -
cdr3_nt: TGCAGCGTGACAGGGGTTTTAGGACTAGATCGCTACGAGCAGTACTTC
cdr3_aa: CSVTGVLGLDRYEQYF

v_call: TRBV7-2
clone_size: -
j_call: TRBJ1-3
d_call: -
cdr3_nt: TGTGCCAGCAGCTTACAGGCTGGAAACACCATATATTTT
cdr3_aa: CASSLQAGNTIYF

v_call: TRBV29-1
clone_size: -
j_call: TRBJ2-2
d_call: TRBD1
cdr3_nt: TGCAGCGTCGCCAAAAGGACAGGGACCGGGGAGCTGTTTTTT
cdr3_aa: CSVAKRTGTGELFF

v_call: TRBV30
clone_size: -
j_call: TRBJ2-3
d_call: -
cdr3_nt: TGTGCCTGGAGTGTCGAGGATACGCAGTATTTT
cdr3_aa: CAWSVEDTQYF